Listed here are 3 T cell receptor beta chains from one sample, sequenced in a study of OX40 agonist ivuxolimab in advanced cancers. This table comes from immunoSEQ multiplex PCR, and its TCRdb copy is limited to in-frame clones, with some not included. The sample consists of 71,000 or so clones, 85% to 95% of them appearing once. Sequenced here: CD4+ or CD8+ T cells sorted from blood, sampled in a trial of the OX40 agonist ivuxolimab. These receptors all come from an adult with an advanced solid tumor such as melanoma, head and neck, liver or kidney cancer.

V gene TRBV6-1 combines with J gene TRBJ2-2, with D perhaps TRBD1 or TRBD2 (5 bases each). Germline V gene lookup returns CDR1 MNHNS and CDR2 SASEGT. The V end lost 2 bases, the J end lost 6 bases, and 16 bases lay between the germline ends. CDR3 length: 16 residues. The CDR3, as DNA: TGTGCCAGCAGTGAATGGGACGGTGTCGGACCCGGGGAGCTGTTTTTT. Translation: CASSEWDGVGPGELFF.

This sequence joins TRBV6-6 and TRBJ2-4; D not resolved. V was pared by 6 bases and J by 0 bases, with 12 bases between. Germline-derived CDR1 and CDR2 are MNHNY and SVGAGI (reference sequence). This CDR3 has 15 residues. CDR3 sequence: CASSDTPVAKNIQYF. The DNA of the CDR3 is TGTGCCAGCAGCGACACCCCGGTAGCCAAAAACATTCAGTACTTC.

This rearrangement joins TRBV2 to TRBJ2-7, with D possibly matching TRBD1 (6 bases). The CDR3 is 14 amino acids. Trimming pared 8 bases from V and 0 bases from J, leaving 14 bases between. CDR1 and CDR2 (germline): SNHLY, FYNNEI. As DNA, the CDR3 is TGTGCCAGCGGACAGTTCCCGAGCTCCTACGAGCAGTACTTC. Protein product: CASGQFPSSYEQYF.